This is a list of T cell receptor beta chains from one sample in a study of T cells in Graves' hyperthyroidism and ophthalmopathy. TCRdb recomputed calls from the multiplex PCR reads with MiXCR, one row per CDR3 protein. Among hundreds of thousands of distinct CDR3 sequences listed, around 15% were seen once. The sequenced sample consisted of blood. The receptor source for this set is a woman aged 25 to 39 with Graves' hyperthyroidism. CDR3s include the opening cysteine and the closing phenylalanine or tryptophan. A D gene is named only where the DNA matches it firmly. Clone size is shown for a subset of rows, as once, few, many or a class of expanded clone.

V: TRBV11-2
D: TRBD1
J: TRBJ2-2
size: few
DNA: TGTGCCAGCGGCCCCAGCCGGACAGGGGGGGTCGCCGGGGAGCTGTTTTTT
CDR3: CASGPSRTGGVAGELFF

V: TRBV11-2
D: .
J: TRBJ2-1
size: many
DNA: TGTGCCAGCAGCTCAACGACAGGAGAGAACTACAATGAGCAGTTCTTC
CDR3: CASSSTTGENYNEQFF

V: TRBV5-1
D: .
J: TRBJ2-3
size: .
DNA: TGCGCCAGCAGCTCAGAGGGCCATTCTGATACGCAGTATTTT
CDR3: CASSSEGHSDTQYF

V: TRBV9
D: TRBD2
J: TRBJ2-7
size: few
DNA: TGTGCCAGCAGCGTAGATAGCGGGATTTTTTACGAGCAGTACTTC
CDR3: CASSVDSGIFYEQYF

V: TRBV10-3
D: TRBD2
J: TRBJ2-3
size: once
DNA: TGTGCCATCAGTGAAAACGGGAGGTCGGCAGATACGCAGTATTTT
CDR3: CAISENGRSADTQYF

V: TRBV20-1
D: .
J: TRBJ2-5
size: many
DNA: TGCAGTGCTAGAGAACTAGGCTCAGGGGAAAGGACCCAGTACTTC
CDR3: CSARELGSGERTQYF

V: TRBV20-1
D: TRBD1
J: TRBJ1-5
size: few
DNA: TGCAGTGCTAGAGATAAGAGGGGGCGCCTTCAGCCCCAGCATTTT
CDR3: CSARDKRGRLQPQHF

V: TRBV7-2
D: .
J: TRBJ2-7
size: many
DNA: TGTGCCAGCAGCTTCTCGAGGGGAGGCGAGCAGTACTTC
CDR3: CASSFSRGGEQYF

V: TRBV5-4
D: TRBD1
J: TRBJ1-1
size: few
DNA: TGTGCCAGCAGCTTGGCCGAGGACAGGGACCCTTTCTTT
CDR3: CASSLAEDRDPFF

V: TRBV3-2
D: .
J: TRBJ1-5
size: few
DNA: TGTGCCAGCAGCCTACGGACAGGGGCCGGTAATCAGCCCCAGCATTTT
CDR3: CASSLRTGAGNQPQHF

V: TRBV27
D: TRBD2
J: TRBJ2-3
size: many
DNA: TGTGCCAGCAGCCGTAGACTAGCGGGAGGGCCAGGGAGGGAAGCAGATACGCAGTATTTT
CDR3: CASSRRLAGGPGREADTQYF

V: TRBV7-9
D: .
J: TRBJ2-7
size: many
DNA: TGTGCCAGCAGCTTCAGCAGGGTATGGGACGAGCAGTACTTC
CDR3: CASSFSRVWDEQYF

V: TRBV5-1
D: .
J: TRBJ2-1
size: few
DNA: TGCGCCAGCAGCTTAAGTGGGGGGCTCAGCTCCTACAATGAGCAGTTCTTC
CDR3: CASSLSGGLSSYNEQFF

V: TRBV20-1
D: .
J: TRBJ2-1
size: few
DNA: TGCAGTGTGTTCCCGCCGGAGTCCTACAATGAGCAGTTCTTC
CDR3: CSVFPPESYNEQFF

V: TRBV18
D: TRBD1
J: TRBJ2-1
size: .
DNA: TGTGCCAGCTCACCAGTTGAGGGGGCTGATATTTCTGAGCAGTTCTTC
CDR3: CASSPVEGADISEQFF

V: TRBV20-1
D: .
J: TRBJ2-6
size: .
DNA: TGCAGTGCTAGGGAGGGCGGAAACTCTGGGGCCAACGTCCTGACTTTC
CDR3: CSAREGGNSGANVLTF

V: TRBV12-3/TRBV12-4
D: TRBD1
J: TRBJ2-7
size: few
DNA: TGTGCCAGCAGACTCGCCGGGACAGGGCACTACGAGCAGTACTTC
CDR3: CASRLAGTGHYEQYF

V: TRBV19
D: .
J: TRBJ2-5
size: .
DNA: TGTGCCAGTAGCAACCCACCTGTTGAGACCCAGTACTTC
CDR3: CASSNPPVETQYF

V: TRBV12-3/TRBV12-4
D: TRBD1
J: TRBJ2-3
size: many
DNA: TGTGCCAGCAGCTGGACAGGCAATCGGCAGTATTTT
CDR3: CASSWTGNRQYF

V: TRBV9
D: .
J: TRBJ2-2
size: .
DNA: TGTGCCAGCACGTCATCCAGGCCCGGGGAGCTGTTTTTT
CDR3: CASTSSRPGELFF

V: TRBV6-1
D: TRBD2
J: TRBJ2-3
size: many
DNA: TGTGCCAGCAGTTATACTAGCGCACACACAGATACGCAGTATTTT
CDR3: CASSYTSAHTDTQYF

V: TRBV19
D: .
J: TRBJ1-5
size: many
DNA: TGTGCCAGTAGTACAATTTCACGGGGCTCTCTTCAGGCCCAGCATTTT
CDR3: CASSTISRGSLQAQHF

V: TRBV6-1
D: TRBD1
J: TRBJ1-5
size: .
DNA: TGTGCCAGCAGCAGCCCGGGACAGAGAGATCAGCCCCAGCATTTT
CDR3: CASSSPGQRDQPQHF

V: TRBV7-2
D: .
J: TRBJ2-5
size: many
DNA: TGTGCCAGCAGCTTATTTGGGCGGGAAGAGACCCAGTACTTC
CDR3: CASSLFGREETQYF

V: TRBV9
D: .
J: TRBJ1-1
size: many
DNA: TGTGCCAGCAGCGTAGCTAGCACAGGCCTTGAAGCTTTCTTT
CDR3: CASSVASTGLEAFF

V: TRBV9
D: .
J: TRBJ1-2
size: .
DNA: TGTGCCAGCAGCGCCCGGTTGGGGCTGTTCTATGGCTGCACCTTC
CDR3: CASSARLGLFYGCTF

V: TRBV9
D: .
J: TRBJ1-4
size: .
DNA: TGTGCCACCCGTCGCCCAGACAGACCTAATGAAAAACTGTTTTTT
CDR3: CATRRPDRPNEKLFF

V: TRBV2
D: .
J: TRBJ1-5
size: many
DNA: TGTGCCAGCAGTGTTTGGCAGGGAGCCCAGCCCCAGCATTTT
CDR3: CASSVWQGAQPQHF

V: TRBV29-1
D: .
J: TRBJ2-1
size: .
DNA: TGCAGCGTTGAGCCTAACAATGAGCAGTTCTTC
CDR3: CSVEPNNEQFF

V: TRBV27
D: .
J: TRBJ1-6
size: .
DNA: TGTGCCAGCAGAGAGAGGGGTTCACCCCTCCACTTT
CDR3: CASRERGSPLHF

V: TRBV6-1
D: TRBD2
J: TRBJ2-5
size: few
DNA: TGTGCCAGCAGTCGCGGGAGGGCGGAGACCCAGTACTTC
CDR3: CASSRGRAETQYF

V: TRBV15
D: .
J: TRBJ2-2
size: few
DNA: TGTGCCACCAGCACGTACAGGACAGAGAACACCGGGGAGCTGTTTTTT
CDR3: CATSTYRTENTGELFF

V: TRBV3-1
D: TRBD2
J: TRBJ2-1
size: many
DNA: TGTGCCAGCAGCCTCCCGGGACTAGCGGGGAATGAGCAGTTCTTC
CDR3: CASSLPGLAGNEQFF

V: TRBV6-2/TRBV6-3
D: .
J: TRBJ1-4
size: many
DNA: TGCGCCAGCAGCTACAGGGCAACTAATGAAAAACTGTTTTTT
CDR3: CASSYRATNEKLFF

V: TRBV5-1
D: TRBD2
J: TRBJ2-7
size: many
DNA: TGCGCCAGCAGCCCGAGGACTAGCACCTACGAGCAGTACTTC
CDR3: CASSPRTSTYEQYF

V: TRBV7-3
D: .
J: TRBJ2-1
size: .
DNA: TGTGCCAGCAGCTCCGTTCCGGGAGAGGGCAATGAGCAGTTCTTC
CDR3: CASSSVPGEGNEQFF

V: TRBV7-8
D: TRBD1
J: TRBJ1-1
size: .
DNA: TGTGCCAGCAGCTTAGCAGGGACAGGGGAAGCTTTCTTT
CDR3: CASSLAGTGEAFF

V: TRBV7-9
D: TRBD2
J: TRBJ2-7
size: many
DNA: TGTGCCAGCAGCTTATTTTCCCTAGCGGGAGACGAGCAGTACTTC
CDR3: CASSLFSLAGDEQYF

V: TRBV27
D: TRBD2
J: TRBJ2-7
size: many
DNA: TGTGCCAGCAGTTCAAGGACTAGCGGATACGAGCAGTACTTC
CDR3: CASSSRTSGYEQYF

V: TRBV7-8
D: .
J: TRBJ2-7
size: many
DNA: TGTGCCAGCAGCCGGGACTCGTGGTCCTACGAGCAGTACTTC
CDR3: CASSRDSWSYEQYF

V: TRBV15
D: TRBD2
J: TRBJ2-1
size: .
DNA: TGTGCCACCAGCTTGAGCGGGGGGCCTTACAATGAGCAGTTCTTC
CDR3: CATSLSGGPYNEQFF

V: TRBV5-1
D: .
J: TRBJ1-5
size: few
DNA: TGCGCCAGCAGCTTGGAAGGGGACGTCGATCAGCCCCAGCATTTT
CDR3: CASSLEGDVDQPQHF

V: TRBV29-1
D: .
J: TRBJ1-1
size: many
DNA: TGCAGCGCCGAGGTTCTGGACACCCACACTGAAGCTTTCTTT
CDR3: CSAEVLDTHTEAFF

V: TRBV3-1
D: TRBD1
J: TRBJ2-7
size: many
DNA: TGTGCCAGCAGCCAAGCAGGGGGCGAGCAGTACTTC
CDR3: CASSQAGGEQYF

V: TRBV28
D: TRBD2
J: TRBJ2-1
size: many
DNA: TGTGCCAGCACGGGACTAGAATTCGGGGGGTCCTACAATGAGCAGTTCTTC
CDR3: CASTGLEFGGSYNEQFF

V: TRBV3-1
D: .
J: TRBJ1-1
size: many
DNA: TGTGCCAGCAGCAAATTCGACAGAGGGTGGACTGAAGCTTTCTTT
CDR3: CASSKFDRGWTEAFF

V: TRBV7-2
D: .
J: TRBJ1-6
size: many
DNA: TGTGCCAGCAGCCAACACCGACAACCCTCACCCCTCCACTTT
CDR3: CASSQHRQPSPLHF

V: TRBV29-1
D: .
J: TRBJ2-1
size: .
DNA: TGCAGCGTTGTGCCCGACAGGCTGTTCCTTCATGAGCAGTTCTTC
CDR3: CSVVPDRLFLHEQFF

V: TRBV6-1
D: TRBD1
J: TRBJ2-7
size: many
DNA: TGTGCCAGCAGTGACCGGGACAGTGCCTACGAGCAGTACTTC
CDR3: CASSDRDSAYEQYF

V: TRBV12-3/TRBV12-4
D: .
J: TRBJ2-2
size: many
DNA: TGTGCCAGCAGTTTAGTACAAGGTACCGGGGAGCTGTTTTTT
CDR3: CASSLVQGTGELFF

V: TRBV6-2/TRBV6-3
D: .
J: TRBJ2-7
size: .
DNA: TGTGCCGCGGGACGGGCGGAACCCTACGAGCAGTACTTC
CDR3: CAAGRAEPYEQYF

V: TRBV28
D: TRBD2
J: TRBJ2-1
size: few
DNA: TGTGCCAGCAGTCCAATGGTACTAGCGGGAGGAGGGGGTGAGCAGTTCTTC
CDR3: CASSPMVLAGGGGEQFF